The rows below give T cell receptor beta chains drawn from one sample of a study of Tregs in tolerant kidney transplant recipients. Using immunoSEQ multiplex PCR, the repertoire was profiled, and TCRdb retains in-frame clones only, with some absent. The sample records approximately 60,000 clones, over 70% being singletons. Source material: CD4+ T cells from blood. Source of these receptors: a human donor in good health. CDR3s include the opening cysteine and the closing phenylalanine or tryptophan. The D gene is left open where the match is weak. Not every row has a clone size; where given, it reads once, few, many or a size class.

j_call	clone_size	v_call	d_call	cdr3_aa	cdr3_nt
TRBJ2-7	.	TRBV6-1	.	CASSPGHTYEQYF	TGTGCCAGCAGTCCAGGACACACCTACGAGCAGTACTTC
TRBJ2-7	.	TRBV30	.	CAGARGGGKYF	TGTGCCGGAGCACGAGGGGGGGGGAAGTACTTC
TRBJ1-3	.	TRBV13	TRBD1	CASSPSTGGRGNTIYF	TGTGCCAGCAGCCCCTCGACAGGGGGCCGTGGAAACACCATATATTTT
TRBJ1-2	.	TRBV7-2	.	CASSERGNYGYTF	TGTGCCAGCAGCGAGAGGGGGAACTATGGCTACACCTTC
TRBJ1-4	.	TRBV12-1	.	CASSPSGTNEKLFF	TGTGCCAGCAGCCCCTCGGGCACTAATGAAAAACTGTTTTTT
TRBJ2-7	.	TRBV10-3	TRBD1	CATQGTGNHYEQYF	TGTGCCACCCAAGGGACAGGTAATCACTACGAGCAGTACTTC
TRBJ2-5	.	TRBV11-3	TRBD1	CASSLGPYRGLGETQYF	TGTGCCAGCAGCTTAGGTCCCTACAGGGGGCTGGGAGAGACCCAGTACTTC
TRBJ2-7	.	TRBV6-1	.	CASSEAQGQQYF	TGTGCCAGCAGTGAAGCCCAGGGCCAGCAGTACTTC
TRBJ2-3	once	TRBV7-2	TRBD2	CASSRSGRVTDTQYF	TGTGCCAGCAGTCGTAGCGGGAGAGTAACAGATACGCAGTATTTT
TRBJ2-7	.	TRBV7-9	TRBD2	CASSPGRGSYEQYF	TGTGCCAGCAGCCCCGGGAGGGGTTCCTACGAGCAGTACTTC
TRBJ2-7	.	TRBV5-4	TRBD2	CASTPGLAGREQYF	TGTGCCAGCACTCCGGGACTAGCGGGACGCGAGCAGTACTTC
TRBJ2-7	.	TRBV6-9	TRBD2	CASYSRASGLYEQYF	TGTGCCAGCTACTCCCGGGCTAGCGGTCTCTACGAGCAGTACTTC
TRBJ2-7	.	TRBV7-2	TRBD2	CASSPSSGGRDEQYF	TGTGCCAGCAGTCCCAGCAGCGGGGGCAGGGACGAGCAGTACTTC
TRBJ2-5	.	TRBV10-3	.	CAISELGETQYF	TGTGCCATCAGTGAATTAGGAGAGACCCAGTACTTC
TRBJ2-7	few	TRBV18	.	CASSPRVEEQYF	TGTGCCAGCTCACCGAGGGTGGAAGAGCAGTACTTC
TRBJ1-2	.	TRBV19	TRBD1	CASSATGTGYGYTF	TGTGCCAGTAGTGCCACCGGGACAGGCTATGGCTACACCTTC